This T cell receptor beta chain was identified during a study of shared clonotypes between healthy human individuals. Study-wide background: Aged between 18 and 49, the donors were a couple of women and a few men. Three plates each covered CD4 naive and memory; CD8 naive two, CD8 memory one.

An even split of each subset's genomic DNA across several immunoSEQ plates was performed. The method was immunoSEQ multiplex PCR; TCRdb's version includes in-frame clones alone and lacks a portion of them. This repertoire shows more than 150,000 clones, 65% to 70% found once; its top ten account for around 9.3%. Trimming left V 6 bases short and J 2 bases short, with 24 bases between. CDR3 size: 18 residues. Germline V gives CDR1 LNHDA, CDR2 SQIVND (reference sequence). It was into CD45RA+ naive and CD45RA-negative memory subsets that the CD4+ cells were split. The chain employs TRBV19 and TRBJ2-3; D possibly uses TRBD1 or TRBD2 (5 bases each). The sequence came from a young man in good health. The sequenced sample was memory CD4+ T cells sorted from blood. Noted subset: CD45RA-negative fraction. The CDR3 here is CASRGDRSGGKFTDTQYF. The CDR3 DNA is TGTGCCAGTAGGGGGGATCGGTCAGGCGGTAAATTCACAGATACGCAGTATTTT.